The table lists the clone carrying this T cell receptor (beta chain) with a few counts. The data were taken from a study of T cell repertoires in cytomegalovirus infection. Deletions cut 6 bases from V and 7 bases from J, with 22 bases between. CDR1 is LNHDA, CDR2 SQIVND, per germline (reference sequence). The CDR3 covers 16 residues. One entry per CDR3 protein results from TCRdb running MiXCR on the reads. The repertoire holds hundreds of thousands of distinct CDR3 sequences, with about 40% as singletons. V gene TRBV19 combines with J gene TRBJ2-1; D may be TRBD2 (5 bases). The sequence was collected from a human donor in good health (CMV status not recorded). Some clones in this sample may be carry-over from other donors' samples. Material for sequencing was PBMCs. In DNA, the CDR3 is TGTGCCAGTAGAGGCCGTTCGTCTGCGCAGCGGAATGAGCAGTTCTTC. Translating gives CASRGRSSAQRNEQFF.